These 32 T cell receptor beta chains were sequenced from one sample in a study of T cells in Graves' hyperthyroidism and ophthalmopathy. Researchers amplified the TCR beta CDR3 regions from RNA transcripts. TCR CDR3 regions were first amplified by RT-PCR with HTBI primers. TCRdb passed the multiplex PCR reads through MiXCR, listing each CDR3 protein once. The table lists about 560,000 distinct CDR3 sequences, 15% to 17% of them singletons. The sequenced sample consisted of blood. These receptor sequences come from a woman in her twenties or thirties with Graves' hyperthyroidism.

This clonotype came up a few times. The rearrangement joins TRBV30 to TRBJ2-7, with D tentatively TRBD1 (6 bases). The CDR3 runs to 14 residues. CDR1 is GTSNPN and CDR2 is SVGIG in the germline V gene (reference sequence). V lost 0 bases to trimming and J lost 5 bases, with 14 bases between them. Here the CDR3 reads CAWSVPRGAHEQYF. The CDR3 DNA is TGTGCCTGGAGTGTACCCAGGGGCGCGCACGAGCAGTACTTC.

With respect to this clonotype: Since a much larger clone is just one base distant, this may be a read error. The chain is built from TRBV11-2 and TRBJ1-5; the match to TRBD1 covers 9 bases. Germline V lookup: CDR1 SGHAT, CDR2 FQNNGV. The CDR3 length is 16 residues. This CDR3 reads CANSLEWGQGSQPQHF. The CDR3 DNA follows: TGTGCCAACAGCTTAGAATGGGGACAGGGAAGTCAGCCCCAGCATTTT.

Many counts were recorded for this clonotype. The chain links TRBV27 to TRBJ2-7; a weak D match, TRBD2 (5 bases). The CDR3 is 15 amino acids. Germline assignment: CDR1 MNHEY and CDR2 SMNVEV (reference sequence). V shed 5 bases and J shed 3 bases, with 17 bases lying between them. CDR3 residues: CASSLTPDLDYEQYF. Here the CDR3 DNA reads TGTGCCAGCAGTCTAACCCCGGACTTAGACTACGAGCAGTACTTC.

This clonotype was counted only a few times. The chain couples TRBV27 to TRBJ2-2, with TRBD2 matching over 10 bases. CDR1 is MNHEY and CDR2 is SMNVEV in the germline V gene (reference sequence). The junction had 8 bases not matched to a gene; V was cut back by 7 bases and J by 6 bases. CDR3 length equals 15 residues. The CDR3 here is CASKVGTSEAGELFF. CDR3 nucleotide sequence: TGTGCCAGCAAGGTGGGGACTAGCGAGGCCGGGGAGCTGTTTTTT.

This clonotype was detected ten times or more. The rearrangement uses TRBV7-3 and TRBJ2-2; 7 bases match TRBD1. This CDR3 contains 15 residues. Germline V gives CDR1 SGHTA, CDR2 FQGTGA. Unmatched junction bases numbered 8, after V lost 6 bases and J lost 4 bases. In DNA form, the CDR3 reads TGTGCCAGCAGTCGAACAGGGGCTGGCACCGGGGAGCTGTTTTTT. Translating it yields CASSRTGAGTGELFF.

This clonotype was found a few times. The chain combines TRBV7-6 with TRBJ1-1; D possibly corresponds to TRBD1 (6 bases). The CDR3 totals 15 residues. The germline V gene encodes CDR1 SGHVS and CDR2 FNYEAQ. Trimming took 2 bases from V and 0 from J, leaving 10 bases between them. CDR3 DNA: TGTGCCAGCAGCTTACTCGGGGACATGAACACTGAAGCTTTCTTT. This gives the protein CASSLLGDMNTEAFF. Drawing the rest from reference TRBV7-6 and TRBJ1-1, the complete variable domain is GAGVSQSPRYKVTKRGQDVALRCDPISGHVSLYWYRQALGQGPEFLTYFNYEAQQDKSGLPNDRFSAERPEGSISTLTIQRTEQRDSAMYRCASSLLGDMNTEAFFGQGTRLTVV.

This clonotype was seen only a few times. This sequence joins TRBV10-3 and TRBJ2-2, with 13 bases lining up with TRBD2. The V gene's germline CDR1 is ENHRY and CDR2 SYGVKD. The CDR3 sequence is 18 residues long. V shed 2 bases and J 2 bases; nucleotides not matched to a gene: 5. The DNA of the CDR3 is TGTGCCATCAGTGAGCGGGGACTAGCGGGGCTTAACACCGGGGAGCTGTTTTTT. As protein: CAISERGLAGLNTGELFF.

The chain joins TRBV27 to TRBJ1-4, with no clear D. The CDR3 extends over 16 amino acids. Germline CDR1 reads MNHEY; CDR2 reads SMNVEV (reference sequence). Deletions cut 3 bases from V and 0 bases from J, with 11 bases between. The CDR3 spells CASSFTLLSTNEKLFF. The CDR3 region has the DNA TGTGCCAGCAGTTTTACCCTCCTATCAACTAATGAAAAACTGTTTTTT.

The V and J genes are TRBV6-2 or TRBV6-3 and TRBJ2-7; 9 bases fit TRBD2. This CDR3 comprises 16 residues. CDR1 and CDR2 (germline): MNHEY, SVGEGT. Trimming took 5 bases from V and 0 from J; bases not matched to a gene: 8. This chain's CDR3 is CASSDSGGRGSYEQYF. In DNA form, the CDR3 reads TGTGCCAGCAGTGACAGCGGCGGGAGGGGCTCCTACGAGCAGTACTTC.

This clonotype has a handful of counts. The chain combines TRBV20-1 with TRBJ1-6, with 7 bases identical to TRBD1. Trimming at V came to 6 bases and at J to 10 bases, leaving 12 bases not matched to a gene. Germline V gene data show CDR1 as DFQATT and CDR2 as SNEGSKA (reference sequence). There are 14 residues in the CDR3. The CDR3 reads CSARSTGISSPLHF. CDR3 sequence (DNA): TGCAGTGCCCGGTCGACAGGGATCTCGTCACCCCTCCACTTT.

This clonotype was detected only a few times. The chain is built from TRBV11-2 and TRBJ2-2; the match to TRBD1 covers 7 bases. The germline V gene has CDR1 SGHAT and CDR2 FQNNGV. This CDR3 spans 15 amino acids. Trimming removed 5 bases from V and 7 bases from J; junction bases left unmatched: 10. The CDR3 here is CASSQAEGAGGELFF. As DNA, the CDR3 is TGTGCCAGCAGCCAAGCCGAGGGGGCGGGCGGGGAGCTGTTTTTT.

The gene calls are TRBV15 and TRBJ2-3; no clear D. This CDR3 comprises 10 residues. Germline V gene sequence: CDR1 LNHNV, CDR2 YYDKDF (reference sequence). Trimming took 9 bases from V and 8 from J, leaving 9 bases between them. The CDR3 region has the DNA TGTGCCACAGGAGCGAGTACGCAGTATTTT. This sequence encodes CATGASTQYF.

This clonotype occurred many times. DNA of the CDR3: TGTGCCTCTTACCCCAGGGGCCGCACTGAAGCTTTCTTT. Its protein is CASYPRGRTEAFF. J is TRBJ1-1 and V is TRBV28; D possibly corresponds to TRBD1 (6 bases). The CDR3 covers 13 residues. Germline V gives CDR1 MDHEN, CDR2 SYDVKM. V lost 11 bases and J 4 bases, leaving 17 bases between the germline ends.

This chain joins TRBV5-1 and TRBJ1-2, with 9 positions matching TRBD1. The V segment lost 1 base and the J segment 8 bases; nucleotides outside the gene matches: 15. The CDR3 totals 17 residues. The V gene's germline CDR1 is SGHRS and CDR2 YFSETQ. The CDR3: CASSLTPTGGDTRGYTF. CDR3 in DNA: TGCGCCAGCAGCTTGACCCCAACAGGGGGCGATACTCGAGGCTACACCTTC.

This clonotype was detected ten times or more. This chain links TRBV10-3 with TRBJ2-1; D possibly corresponds to TRBD2 (5 bases). The germline CDR1 and CDR2 sequences are ENHRY and SYGVKD. The CDR3 is 12 residues long. Trimming pared 2 bases from V and 9 bases from J, leaving 8 bases between. As DNA, the CDR3 is TGTGCCATCAGTGAGGAGGGTGGTGAGCAGTTCTTC. It translates to CAISEEGGEQFF.

This clonotype was detected many times. The chain recombines TRBV20-1 with TRBJ1-4; TRBD1 agrees at 7 bases. The CDR3 length is 15 residues. V trimming: 3 bases; J trimming: 5 bases; junction bases outside the gene matches: 9. Per the germline V gene, CDR1 is DFQATT and CDR2 is SNEGSKA (reference sequence). CDR3 bases: TGCAGTGCTAGCCCCCCGACAGGGATGAATGAAAAACTGTTTTTT. Translated: CSASPPTGMNEKLFF.

This clonotype appeared many times. The chain is built from TRBV5-1 and TRBJ2-7; D call uncertain. The CDR3 has 13 residues. Germline V gene sequence: CDR1 SGHRS, CDR2 YFSETQ. V lost 4 bases and J lost 4, with 12 bases in between. The CDR3 DNA reads as TGCGCCAGCAGCCGACATAACGGTTACGAGCAGTACTTC. Translating gives CASSRHNGYEQYF.

This clonotype was counted many times. In DNA, the CDR3 is TGTGCCTTGAATATTTACAATGAGCAGTTCTTC. Amino acid sequence: CALNIYNEQFF. This chain connects TRBV30 to TRBJ2-1; unclear D gene. V was pared by 7 bases and J by 4 bases, with 8 bases between. The CDR3 is 11 amino acids. The germline V gene encodes CDR1 GTSNPN and CDR2 SVGIG (reference sequence).

This clonotype was seen only a few times. The chain carries TRBV19 and TRBJ2-7, with 11 positions matching TRBD2. CDR1 is LNHDA and CDR2 is SQIVND in the germline V gene (reference sequence). V shed 8 bases, J shed 5 bases, and the junction held 5 bases outside the gene matches. The CDR3 has 13 amino acids. CDR3: CASSSGRSHEQYF. CDR3 coding DNA: TGTGCCAGTTCTAGCGGGAGGTCCCACGAGCAGTACTTC.

The table lists this clonotype with a few counts. The chain joins TRBV7-9 to TRBJ2-2; TRBD2 is a possible D gene (5 bases). This CDR3 is built from 18 residues. The germline V gene has CDR1 SEHNR and CDR2 FQNEAQ (reference sequence). Trimming removed 7 bases from V and 2 bases from J, with 23 bases in between. CDR3 loop: CASTKGSIDGLNTGELFF. CDR3 nucleotide sequence: TGTGCCAGCACCAAAGGGAGCATAGACGGGCTAAACACCGGGGAGCTGTTTTTT.

This clonotype was recorded at least ten times. The gene calls are TRBV7-8 and TRBJ2-7; 7 bases are a match to TRBD2. CDR1 and CDR2 (germline): SGHVS, FQNEAQ. Trimming removed 1 base from V and 3 bases from J; junction bases left unmatched: 3. This CDR3 is built from 14 residues. The CDR3 sequence is CASSLGTSVYEQYF. The DNA for the CDR3 is TGTGCCAGCAGCTTAGGTACTAGCGTCTACGAGCAGTACTTC.

Only a few counts were recorded for this clonotype. The CDR3 DNA reads as TGTGCCAGCAGTTACTCTTCAGGGACCCGAGGACGCACCATATATTTT. Residues: CASSYSSGTRGRTIYF. V usage is TRBV6-5 and J usage is TRBJ1-3; possibly TRBD1 for D (5 bases). V lost 0 bases, J lost 9 bases, and 18 bases lay in between. The CDR3 sequence is 16 residues long. Germline lookup yields CDR1 MNHEY and CDR2 SVGAGI.

The chain joins TRBV12-3 or TRBV12-4 to TRBJ2-7; 12 bases line up with TRBD2. The CDR3 runs to 15 residues. The junction had 8 bases not matched to a gene; V was cut back by 5 bases and J by 6 bases. The CDR3 is CASSPTSGSGREQYF. In DNA, the CDR3 is TGTGCCAGCAGTCCGACTAGCGGGAGTGGGCGCGAGCAGTACTTC.

This clonotype was observed at least ten times. The chain links TRBV7-9 to TRBJ2-1, with 8 nucleotides matching TRBD2. The CDR3 loop spans 15 amino acids. The germline gives CDR1 SEHNR, CDR2 FQNEAQ (reference sequence). J gave up 8 bases and V 5 bases, and 11 bases lay outside the gene matches. CDR3 in amino acids: CASSLLAVEGDEQFF. For the CDR3, the DNA is TGTGCCAGCAGCCTACTAGCGGTTGAGGGCGATGAGCAGTTCTTC.

This clonotype was observed a handful of times. V is TRBV19 and J is TRBJ1-1, with D possibly matching TRBD1 (6 bases). V was pared by 7 bases and J by 4 bases, with 16 bases between. The CDR3 consists of 14 residues. Germline CDR1 and CDR2: LNHDA and SQIVND (reference sequence). CDR3 amino acids: CASIGLLGATEAFF. CDR3 bases: TGTGCCAGTATCGGGCTCCTGGGGGCCACTGAAGCTTTCTTT.

This clonotype has just a few counts. The chain employs TRBV6-2 or TRBV6-3 and TRBJ2-3; 10 bases match TRBD2. The germline gives CDR1 MNHEY, CDR2 SVGEGT. With V trimmed by 3 bases and J by 2 bases, 14 bases remained unmatched. This CDR3 region has 19 residues. This chain's CDR3 is CASSYVLAGDIRNTDTQYF. The CDR3 DNA reads as TGTGCCAGCAGTTATGTCCTAGCGGGAGACATCCGGAACACAGATACGCAGTATTTT.

This clonotype was counted between two and nine times. V and J are TRBV28 and TRBJ2-1, with D unclear. The length of the CDR3 is 12 residues. With 2 bases removed from V and 9 bases from J, the gap between germline ends came to 8 bases. CDR1 and CDR2 (germline): MDHEN, SYDVKM. DNA of the CDR3: TGTGCCAGCAGTTTAGGGTACGGTGAGCAGTTCTTC. This encodes CASSLGYGEQFF.

J is TRBJ1-2 and V is TRBV19; D gene uncertain. V was cut by 5 bases and J by 1 base, with 8 bases left in between. Germline loops: CDR1 LNHDA, CDR2 SQIVND (reference sequence). The CDR3 has 13 amino acids. CDR3 sequence: CASSVKGNYGYTF. DNA for the CDR3: TGTGCCAGTAGTGTTAAGGGTAACTATGGCTACACCTTC.

The chain has TRBV6-2 or TRBV6-3 and TRBJ2-2; 10 nucleotides align to TRBD2. The V gene end was trimmed by 6 bases and the J gene end by 5 bases; junction bases not matched to a gene: 3. Germline V gene lookup returns CDR1 MNHEY and CDR2 SVGEGT. This CDR3 comprises 14 residues. For the CDR3, the DNA is TGTGCCAGCAGGGGGACTAGCGAGACCGGGGAGCTGTTTTTT. Its protein product is CASRGTSETGELFF.

The chain links TRBV18 to TRBJ2-7; D may be TRBD1 or TRBD2 (5 bases each). V shed 0 bases and J shed 5 bases, with 14 bases lying between them. Germline V gene lookup returns CDR1 KGHSH and CDR2 LQKENI. This CDR3 comprises 15 residues. The CDR3 bases are TGTGCCAGCTCACCACCCCGGGGACGGGTCGACGAGCAGTACTTC. Translation: CASSPPRGRVDEQYF.

This clonotype was counted only a few times. The chain carries TRBV5-6 and TRBJ2-1, with D possibly matching TRBD2 (5 bases). This CDR3 is built from 14 residues. Trimming shortened V by 0 bases and J by 7 bases, and 11 bases separated the two germline ends. From germline, CDR1 is SGHDT and CDR2 YYEEEE. CDR3 loop: CASSLGSSLNEQFF. CDR3 DNA sequence: TGTGCCAGCAGCTTGGGGTCTAGCCTGAATGAGCAGTTCTTC.

The V and J genes are TRBV10-1 and TRBJ2-7, with unresolved D. The CDR3 spans 14 residues. With 7 bases removed from V and 3 bases from J, the gap between germline ends came to 16 bases. Germline lookup yields CDR1 WNHNN and CDR2 SYGVQD (reference sequence). The CDR3 DNA is TGCGCCAGCAAGGCACCCCAGTCCGGCTACGAGCAGTACTTC. This gives the protein CASKAPQSGYEQYF.